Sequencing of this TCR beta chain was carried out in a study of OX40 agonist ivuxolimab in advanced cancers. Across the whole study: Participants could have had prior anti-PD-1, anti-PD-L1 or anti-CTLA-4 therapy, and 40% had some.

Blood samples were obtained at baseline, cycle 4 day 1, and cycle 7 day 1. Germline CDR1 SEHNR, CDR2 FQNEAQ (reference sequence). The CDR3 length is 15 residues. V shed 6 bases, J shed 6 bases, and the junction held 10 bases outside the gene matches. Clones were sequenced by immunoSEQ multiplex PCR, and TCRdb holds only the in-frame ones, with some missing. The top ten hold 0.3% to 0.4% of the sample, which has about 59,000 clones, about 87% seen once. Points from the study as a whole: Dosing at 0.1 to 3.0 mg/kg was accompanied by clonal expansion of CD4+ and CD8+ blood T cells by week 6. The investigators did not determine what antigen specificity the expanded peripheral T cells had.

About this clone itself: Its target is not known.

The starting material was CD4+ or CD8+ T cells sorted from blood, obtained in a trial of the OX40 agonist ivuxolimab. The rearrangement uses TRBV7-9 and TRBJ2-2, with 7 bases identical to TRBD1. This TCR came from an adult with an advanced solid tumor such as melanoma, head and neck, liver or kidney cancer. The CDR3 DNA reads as TGTGCCAGCAGACCAATTAACACAGGGGCCGGGGAGCTGTTTTTT. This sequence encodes CASRPINTGAGELFF. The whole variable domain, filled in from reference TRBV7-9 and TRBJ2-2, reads DTGVSQNPRHKITKRGQNVTFRCDPISEHNRLYWYRQTLGQGPEFLTYFQNEAQLEKSRLLSDRFSAERPKGSFSTLEIQRTEQGDSAMYLCASRPINTGAGELFFGEGSRLTVL.